This TCR beta chain was recorded in a study of CD8 T cells in ankylosing spondylitis. Study findings and constraints: Disease-linked clones bore a CD8+ phenotype and were relatively rare in peripheral blood. It was reported that disease-linked clones were significantly enriched in matched ankylosing spondylitis synovial fluid.

Quantitative 5'-RACE with molecular barcodes produced the TCR beta libraries. One entry per CDR3 protein results from TCRdb running MiXCR on the 5' RACE reads. The data hold fewer than 50,000 distinct CDR3 sequences, with more than 9.5% observed a single time. V shed 2 bases and J 7 bases; nucleotides not matched to a gene: 7. The germline V gene has CDR1 SGHRS and CDR2 YFSETQ. CDR3 size: 15 residues. Ten or more counts support this clonotype. Its antigen is undetermined. V gene TRBV5-1 combines with J gene TRBJ1-4; TRBD1 agrees at 8 bases. The sample comprised blood, either unsorted or a sorted T cell fraction (not recorded which). The receptor's source is a male donor with ankylosing spondylitis or in good health (not recorded which). The CDR3 spells CASSLNTGGGEKLFF. DNA of the CDR3: TGCGCCAGCAGCTTAAATACAGGGGGTGGTGAAAAACTGTTTTTT.